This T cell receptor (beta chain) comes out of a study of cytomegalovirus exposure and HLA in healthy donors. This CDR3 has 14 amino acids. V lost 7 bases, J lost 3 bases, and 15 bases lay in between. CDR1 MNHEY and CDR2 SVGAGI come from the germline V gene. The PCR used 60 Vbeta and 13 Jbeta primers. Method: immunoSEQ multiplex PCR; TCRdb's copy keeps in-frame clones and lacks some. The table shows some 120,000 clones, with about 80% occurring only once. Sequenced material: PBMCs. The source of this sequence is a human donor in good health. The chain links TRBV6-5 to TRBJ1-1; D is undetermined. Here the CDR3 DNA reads TGTGCCAGCACTTCCGCGGTTGCCTACACTGAAGCTTTCTTT. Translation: CASTSAVAYTEAFF.